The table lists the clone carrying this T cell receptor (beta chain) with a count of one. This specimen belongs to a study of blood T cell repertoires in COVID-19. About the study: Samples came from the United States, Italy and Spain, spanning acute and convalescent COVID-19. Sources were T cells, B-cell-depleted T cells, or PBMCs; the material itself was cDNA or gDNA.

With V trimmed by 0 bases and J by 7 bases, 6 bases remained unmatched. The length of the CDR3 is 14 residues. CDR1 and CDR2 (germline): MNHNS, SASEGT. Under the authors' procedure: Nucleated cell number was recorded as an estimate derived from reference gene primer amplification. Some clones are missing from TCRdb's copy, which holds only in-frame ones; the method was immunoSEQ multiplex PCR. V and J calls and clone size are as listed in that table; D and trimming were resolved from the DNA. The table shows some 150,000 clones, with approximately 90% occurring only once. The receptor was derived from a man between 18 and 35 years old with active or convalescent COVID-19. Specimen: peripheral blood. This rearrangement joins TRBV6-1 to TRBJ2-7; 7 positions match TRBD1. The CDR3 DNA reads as TGTGCCAGCAGTGAAGCTACAGGGGCCAGGGAGCAGTACGTC. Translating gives CASSEATGAREQYV.